These T cell receptor beta chains were read from a single sample in a study of regulatory T cells in long-lasting Graves disease. TCRdb itself ran the multiplex PCR reads through MiXCR, one entry per CDR3 protein. This sample has 200,000 to 250,000 distinct CDR3 sequences, with around 19% found just once. The source was peripheral blood mononuclear cells (PBMCs), collected at new diagnosis, from a patient treated with antithyroid drugs. These receptors were collected from a female donor with Graves disease. The CDR3 runs from the conserved cysteine through the conserved F or W.

J gene | V gene | CDR3 protein
TRBJ2-1 | TRBV11-3 | CASSRGTNNEQFF
TRBJ2-7 | TRBV20-1 | CSARDSSSYEQYF
TRBJ2-1 | TRBV29-1 | CSVVGYEQFF
TRBJ2-2 | TRBV11-2 | CASSLVESTGELFF
TRBJ2-3 | TRBV18 | CASSPETLYLTDTQYF
TRBJ2-7 | TRBV4-3 | CASSRVGTESSYEQYF
TRBJ1-1 | TRBV7-9 | CASSPGRRMNTEAFF
TRBJ2-1 | TRBV20-1 | CSSSGLRSYNEQFF
TRBJ1-5 | TRBV7-8 | CASSRGSTNQPQHF
TRBJ2-4 | TRBV6-2/TRBV6-3 | CASSHQTAAAKNIQYF
TRBJ2-3 | TRBV7-3 | CASSSGLPSTDTQYF
TRBJ1-1 | TRBV2 | CATQGFMNTEAFF
TRBJ2-7 | TRBV11-2 | CASSAGQGAEEQYF
TRBJ2-5 | TRBV12-3/TRBV12-4 | CASSRDRGLETQYF
TRBJ1-1 | TRBV6-1 | CASHDRGLYAEAFF
TRBJ2-1 | TRBV14 | CASSLRDLYNEQFF
TRBJ2-3 | TRBV14 | CASSGLGTTDTQYF
TRBJ2-5 | TRBV18 | CASSHGQEETQYF
TRBJ1-4 | TRBV28 | CASRPGGEREKLFF
TRBJ2-2 | TRBV2 | CASSGRRATGELFF
TRBJ1-4 | TRBV27 | CASSAGQGIGATNEKLFF
TRBJ2-3 | TRBV6-1 | CASSEERGTDTQYF
TRBJ2-1 | TRBV7-3 | CASSLTQGLAGYNEQFF
TRBJ2-1 | TRBV20-1 | CSATHGGPIANEQFF
TRBJ2-1 | TRBV20-1 | CSAARGRNPSEQFF
TRBJ1-2 | TRBV11-2 | CASTSPGEYGYTF
TRBJ2-1 | TRBV11-1 | CASSSPGPLGHEQFF
TRBJ2-2 | TRBV20-1 | CSAPGAGAANTGELFF
TRBJ2-1 | TRBV7-9 | CATQSSGRAKDNEQFF
TRBJ1-1 | TRBV28 | CASSSPTGGADTEAFF
TRBJ2-3 | TRBV20-1 | CSASNGRVSTDTQYF
TRBJ2-1 | TRBV30 | CASTGGNEQFF
TRBJ2-3 | TRBV28 | CASSSASSTDTQYF
TRBJ2-7 | TRBV6-1 | CASSRAWEEQYF
TRBJ2-7 | TRBV2 | CASTTDSYEQYF
TRBJ2-5 | TRBV19 | CASSFPQGDGKETQYF
TRBJ2-7 | TRBV6-2/TRBV6-3 | CASSGGGEDEQYF
TRBJ2-4 | TRBV19 | CASSPPAWAKNIQYF
TRBJ2-1 | TRBV28 | CASSLSLGRNEQFF
TRBJ2-2 | TRBV15 | CATSNVANTGELFF
TRBJ2-5 | TRBV10-3 | CAISESSGSETQYF
TRBJ2-1 | TRBV5-4 | CASSYPGGNEQFF
TRBJ2-2 | TRBV4-1 | CASSPGTGLVGELFF
TRBJ2-7 | TRBV5-1 | CASSRQGAGGEQYF
TRBJ2-2 | TRBV4-2 | CASSQDMAGGQYTGELFF
TRBJ2-2 | TRBV12-3/TRBV12-4 | CASSFGAGELFF
TRBJ2-1 | TRBV29-1 | CSGGGRSNEQFF
TRBJ1-5 | TRBV7-8 | CASSHHDRGDQPQHF
TRBJ2-3 | TRBV6-1 | CAISKGSGTDTQYF
TRBJ2-7 | TRBV28 | CASSLAGTSGRAGYEQYF
TRBJ2-7 | TRBV5-1 | CASSFQSGSYEQYF
TRBJ1-2 | TRBV5-1 | CASSLNQGRTGYTF
TRBJ2-7 | TRBV4-2 | CASSQWEGEQYF